Presented here are 21 T cell receptor beta chains from one specimen sequenced in a study of CD8+ T cells in alopecia areata. RNA was extracted and reverse transcribed into cDNA as the sequencing template. Assay used: immunoSEQ multiplex PCR; TCRdb lists only in-frame clones, some missing. The table includes some 110,000 clones, 35% to 40% detected once. The sequenced sample was CD4+ T cells sorted from blood. These receptors were obtained from a human donor with alopecia areata.

The chain carries TRBV29-1 and TRBJ1-1; D might be TRBD1 (5 bases). V lost 4 bases to trimming and J lost 1 base, with 10 bases between them. The germline V gene encodes CDR1 SQVTM and CDR2 ANQGSEA. The CDR3 loop spans 13 amino acids. CDR3 coding DNA: TGCAGCGTTGCCGGGACGGAGAACACTGAAGCTTTCTTT. It specifies CSVAGTENTEAFF.

This clone was seen more than once but under ten times. CDR3 in amino acids: CASRTGLTDTQYF. CDR3 coding DNA: TGTGCCAGCAGGACAGGGCTCACAGATACGCAGTATTTT. The chain employs TRBV28 and TRBJ2-3, with 7 positions matching TRBD1. This CDR3 has 13 residues. V lost 6 bases to trimming and J lost 2 bases; unmatched junction nucleotides: 2. Germline V gene lookup returns CDR1 MDHEN and CDR2 SYDVKM.

The CDR3 reads CASSVLDRSTEAFF. The CDR3 DNA follows: TGTGCCAGCAGCGTACTCGACCGGAGCACTGAAGCTTTCTTT. The V and J genes are TRBV9 and TRBJ1-1; D is ambiguous. CDR3 size: 14 residues. Germline V gives CDR1 SGDLS, CDR2 YYNGEE. The germline V and J ends were trimmed by 1 base and 4 bases, with 11 bases remaining between them.

The chain joins TRBV7-2 to TRBJ2-2; the D is unclear. With 2 bases removed from V and 2 bases from J, the gap between germline ends came to 0 bases. The CDR3 is 12 amino acids. Germline V gives CDR1 SGHTA, CDR2 FQGNSA. The CDR3 region is CASSLNTGELFF. In nucleotides, the CDR3 is TGTGCCAGCAGCTTAAACACCGGGGAGCTGTTTTTT.

CDR3 sequence (DNA): TGCAGCGTGGTATTGGGACCATCCAACACTGAAGCTTTCTTT. Encoded protein: CSVVLGPSNTEAFF. The chain recombines TRBV29-1 with TRBJ1-1, with D possibly TRBD1 on 5 matching bases. This CDR3 is 14 amino acids long. Germline CDR1 SQVTM, CDR2 ANQGSEA. V was cut by 6 bases and J by 2 bases, with 16 bases left in between.

Regarding this clone: The same CDR3 can be traced to other DNA sequences in this sample. This chain joins TRBV5-1 and TRBJ2-5, with D hard to call. The V end was cut by 3 bases, the J end by 2 bases, with 2 bases between. The CDR3 has 11 residues. From germline, CDR1 is SGHRS and CDR2 YFSETQ. The CDR3 loop reads CASSSQETQYF. The DNA for the CDR3 is TGCGCCAGCAGCTCGCAAGAGACCCAGTACTTC.

The CDR3 sequence is CASSGLRNTEAFF. DNA of the CDR3: TGTGCCAGCAGTGGACTCAGGAACACTGAAGCTTTCTTT. The rearrangement joins TRBV25-1 to TRBJ1-1, with no clear D. Trimming removed 4 bases from V and 1 base from J, with 7 bases in between. CDR3 length equals 13 residues. The germline V gene encodes CDR1 MGHDK and CDR2 SYGVNS.

The chain has TRBV18 and TRBJ2-6; TRBD1 might be the D (5 bases). There are 19 residues in the CDR3. V lost 2 bases and J lost 2, with 19 bases in between. Germline V CDR1 and CDR2: KGHSH, LQKENI. The CDR3 region has the DNA TGTGCCAGCTCACCATTATCAGGGTATAATGCCCCTGGGGCCAACGTCCTGACTTTC. It yields the protein CASSPLSGYNAPGANVLTF.

The genes are TRBV7-3 and TRBJ1-1; D possibly corresponds to TRBD1 (5 bases). Germline CDR1 SGHTA, CDR2 FQGTGA. This CDR3 region has 12 residues. Between the trimmed V and J ends, which lost 4 bases and 7 bases, there was a span of 10 bases. The CDR3 here is CASSSTGYEAFF. In nucleotides, the CDR3 is TGTGCCAGCAGCTCCACAGGATATGAAGCTTTCTTT.

The chain couples TRBV30 to TRBJ2-7; D uncertain. The CDR3 is made up of 11 amino acids. V was pared by 1 base and J by 6 bases, with 7 bases between. Germline CDR1 GTSNPN, CDR2 SVGIG (reference sequence). This chain's CDR3 is CAWSAPREQYF. In nucleotides, the CDR3 is TGTGCCTGGAGTGCACCCCGCGAGCAGTACTTC.

The table lists this clone with a few counts. This chain links TRBV18 with TRBJ1-1; D gene ambiguous. CDR1 is KGHSH, CDR2 LQKENI, per germline. This CDR3 comprises 15 residues. Between the trimmed V and J ends, which lost 3 bases and 1 base, there was a span of 12 bases. Written as DNA, the CDR3 is TGTGCCAGCTCACCTAATCTACTCAGGAACACTGAAGCTTTCTTT. As protein: CASSPNLLRNTEAFF.

The chain recombines TRBV11-2 with TRBJ2-7, with 11 bases aligning to TRBD1. CDR1 SGHAT and CDR2 FQNNGV come from the germline V gene. The CDR3 consists of 14 residues. The V gene end was trimmed by 5 bases and the J gene end by 8 bases; junction bases not matched to a gene: 8. CDR3 bases: TGTGCCAGCAGCCCTGGACAGGGGGCTGGAAAGCAGTACTTC. Translated: CASSPGQGAGKQYF.

V gene TRBV5-6 combines with J gene TRBJ1-2; TRBD1 matches at 7 bases. Germline trimming cut 4 bases from V and 2 bases from J; bases unmatched to any gene: 8. This CDR3 is built from 15 residues. The germline CDR1 and CDR2 sequences are SGHDT and YYEEEE. CDR3 DNA sequence: TGTGCCAGCAGCAGGAGACAGGGAGGGAACTATGGCTACACCTTC. Protein product: CASSRRQGGNYGYTF.

This rearrangement joins TRBV28 to TRBJ2-5; D possibly corresponds to TRBD2 (6 bases). The CDR3 spans 16 residues. CDR1 is MDHEN and CDR2 is SYDVKM in the germline V gene. Trimming removed 7 bases at V and 6 bases at J, with 24 bases between. For the CDR3, the DNA is TGTGCCAGCACAATCCGGAGGGGTCCGGGGCCGAAGACCCAGTACTTC. Protein sequence: CASTIRRGPGPKTQYF.

The V and J genes are TRBV29-1 and TRBJ1-4, with D tentatively TRBD1 (6 bases). Trimming removed 7 bases from V and 0 bases from J, with 9 bases in between. Looked up from germline, CDR1 is SQVTM and CDR2 is ANQGSEA. The CDR3 runs to 13 residues. In nucleotides, the CDR3 is TGCAGCGCTTCAGGGGCAACTAATGAAAAACTGTTTTTT. Translated: CSASGATNEKLFF.

Details on this clone: A much larger clone sits a single nucleotide away, making a read error possible. The genes are TRBV6-5 and TRBJ2-3, with 8 bases identical to TRBD2. The CDR3 sequence is 14 residues long. The V gene's germline CDR1 is MNHEY and CDR2 SVGAGI. Losses at the gene ends were 4 bases for V and 1 base for J; bases not matched to a gene: 1. The CDR3 DNA follows: TGTGCCAGCAGTTTAGCGGGACGCACAGATACGCAGTATTTT. Translation gives CASSLAGRTDTQYF.

This clone was found a few times. V and J are TRBV5-7 and TRBJ2-3; TRBD1 matches at 9 bases. TRBV5-7 counts as an open reading frame of uncertain function. Unmatched junction bases numbered 10, after V lost 1 base and J lost 7 bases. This CDR3 is built from 16 residues. CDR3 DNA sequence: TGTGCCAGCAGCTTGAGGACAGGGGAATTGGCAAATACGCAGTATTTT. It codes for CASSLRTGELANTQYF.

The V and J genes are TRBV5-1 and TRBJ2-3; 10 nucleotides agree with TRBD2. There are 15 residues in the CDR3. Losses at the gene ends were 2 bases for V and 4 bases for J; bases not matched to a gene: 4. Germline CDR1 is SGHRS and CDR2 is YFSETQ. CDR3 in amino acids: CASSLSGGASDTQYF. The CDR3, as DNA: TGCGCCAGCAGCTTAAGCGGGGGGGCTTCAGATACGCAGTATTTT.

This chain joins TRBV10-3 and TRBJ1-1; 12 nucleotides match TRBD1. V dropped 6 bases and J dropped 6; count of bases not matched to a gene: 8. CDR1 ENHRY and CDR2 SYGVKD come from the germline V gene. The CDR3 extends over 15 amino acids. The CDR3 is CAIRTGTGGRAEAFF. As DNA, the CDR3 is TGTGCCATCAGAACCGGGACAGGGGGCCGGGCTGAAGCTTTCTTT.

J is TRBJ1-1 and V is TRBV7-2; no reliable D call. V was shortened by 0 bases and J by 6 bases, with 11 bases between the two germline ends. From germline, CDR1 is SGHTA and CDR2 FQGNSA. This CDR3 has 14 residues. CDR3 in DNA: TGTGCCAGCAGCTTAGCGGTGGCTGGCTCTGAAGCTTTCTTT. It is translated as CASSLAVAGSEAFF.

There are a few counts of this clone. The chain couples TRBV7-8 to TRBJ2-6; tentatively, D is TRBD1 or TRBD2 (6 bases each). V lost 4 bases and J 2 bases, leaving 21 bases between the germline ends. The CDR3 loop spans 19 amino acids. Looked up from germline, CDR1 is SGHVS and CDR2 is FQNEAQ. The CDR3 nucleotides read TGTGCCAGCAGCTCAATCGCCTTCAGGGGACTTGCTGGGGCCAACGTCCTGACTTTC. It codes for CASSSIAFRGLAGANVLTF.